One sample yielded the 2 T cell receptor beta chains listed below, sequenced in a study of shared clonotypes between healthy human individuals. Repertoires were generated with immunoSEQ multiplex PCR, while TCRdb's copy carries only in-frame clones and drops some. The data contain 950,000 to 1,300,000 clones, about 74% of them singletons. The sequencing sample was made of memory CD4+ T cells sorted from blood. The subset is: CD45RA-negative fraction. The source of these receptors is a man aged 18 to 29 in good health.

The chain links TRBV29-1 to TRBJ2-7; 12 bases match TRBD1. V shed 6 bases, J shed 2 bases, and the junction held 5 bases outside the gene matches. Germline V gene lookup returns CDR1 SQVTM and CDR2 ANQGSEA. This CDR3 has 14 residues. CDR3 nucleotide sequence: TGCAGCGTCGTCCGGGACAGGGGGCCCTACGAGCAGTACTTC. This translates into CSVVRDRGPYEQYF.

A few counts support this clone. The chain recombines TRBV19 with TRBJ2-5; 12 nucleotides agree with TRBD2. The germline CDR1 and CDR2 sequences are LNHDA and SQIVND (reference sequence). The junction had 11 bases not matched to a gene; V was cut back by 5 bases and J by 7 bases. The CDR3 extends over 16 amino acids. The CDR3 region is CASSPGTSGRSGTQYF. For the CDR3, the DNA is TGTGCCAGTAGTCCAGGGACTAGCGGGCGATCCGGGACCCAGTACTTC.